A selection of T cell receptor beta chains follows, all from one sample in a study of shared clonotypes between healthy human individuals. Repertoires were generated with immunoSEQ multiplex PCR, while TCRdb's copy carries only in-frame clones and drops some. The sample yields approximately 2.3 million clones, approximately 93% seen once. Sample: naive CD4+ T cells from PBMCs. The receptor set was obtained from a man between 18 and 29 years old in good health. Some clones in this sample may be carry-over from other donors' samples. Each CDR3 is given with its conserved first and last residue. A D gene is named only where the DNA matches it firmly. Clone size, where shown, is once, few, many, or a class for clones that have expanded.

size,V,D,J,DNA,CDR3
.,TRBV5-1,.,TRBJ2-5,TGCGCCAGCAGCTTTCTTGGAGGGACAGAGGTGGTTACCCAGTACTTC,CASSFLGGTEVVTQYF
.,TRBV23-1,TRBD1,TRBJ1-2,TGCGCCAGCAGTCAATCGGACAGGGGCTATGGCTACACCTTC,CASSQSDRGYGYTF
.,TRBV6-5,.,TRBJ2-3,TGTGCCAGCAGCTACCGCCTGGGACGAGCAGATACGCAGTATTTT,CASSYRLGRADTQYF
.,TRBV10-3,.,TRBJ2-7,TGTGCCCTCCGGCCGGGGGCGTTTGGCGAGCAGTACTTC,CALRPGAFGEQYF
once,TRBV5-6,.,TRBJ2-2,TGTGCCAGCAGCTGGGGGGCCGGGGAGCTGTTTTTT,CASSWGAGELFF
once,TRBV28,TRBD1,TRBJ2-7,TGTGCCAGCAGAGGGGGACAGGCCGGTTACGAGCAGTACTTC,CASRGGQAGYEQYF
.,TRBV5-1,.,TRBJ1-1,TGCGCCAGCAGCTCCAAACAGCACATGAACACTGAAGCTTTCTTT,CASSSKQHMNTEAFF
.,TRBV13,.,TRBJ2-5,TGTGCCAGCAGCTGGGGGGCTAGGGGACAGACCCAGTACTTC,CASSWGARGQTQYF
.,TRBV9,.,TRBJ2-3,TGTGCCAGCAGCCCATACTCCGGGACACGAGATACGCAGTATTTT,CASSPYSGTRDTQYF
.,TRBV7-3,TRBD1,TRBJ2-3,TGTGCCAGCAGTTTAACTCCCGGGACAGGGGCAGATACGCAGTATTTT,CASSLTPGTGADTQYF
.,TRBV7-9,.,TRBJ1-4,TGTGCCAGCAGTTCCCCGGCCGGGGCCCTTAATGAAAAACTGTTTTTT,CASSSPAGALNEKLFF
.,TRBV28,.,TRBJ1-1,TGTGCCAGCAATTTATCTTGGAGGAACACTGAAGCTTTCTTT,CASNLSWRNTEAFF
once,TRBV2,TRBD2,TRBJ2-5,TGTGCCAGCAGGGGGAGGGTGCCTCAAGAGACCCAGTACTTC,CASRGRVPQETQYF
.,TRBV6-5,.,TRBJ2-7,TGTGCCAGCAGTGCCGGACTGACCTACGAGCAGTACTTC,CASSAGLTYEQYF
.,TRBV27,.,TRBJ1-1,TGTGCCAGCAGTCCGCAGATGAACACTGAAGCTTTCTTT,CASSPQMNTEAFF
.,TRBV5-1,.,TRBJ2-5,TGCGCCAGCAGCTTGTTCGCGGGGAAAGAGACCCAGTACTTC,CASSLFAGKETQYF
.,TRBV28,.,TRBJ2-6,TGTGCCAGCAGTTTCGACAGAGCCTCTGGGGCCAACGTCCTGACTTTC,CASSFDRASGANVLTF
once,TRBV5-4,TRBD1,TRBJ1-4,TGTGCCAGCAGCAGCGACAGGGGGCGGGAAAAACTGTTTTTT,CASSSDRGREKLFF
.,TRBV7-2,.,TRBJ2-5,TGTGCCAGCAGCCAACCTTCGTGGGGGCCCAGCCAAGAGACCCAGTACTTC,CASSQPSWGPSQETQYF
.,TRBV4-3,.,TRBJ2-3,TGCGCCAGCAGCCAAGAGTTCGGGACGGCTTATGGGGATACGCAGTATTTT,CASSQEFGTAYGDTQYF
.,TRBV27,.,TRBJ2-3,TGTGCCAGCAGTACCCAGGACGGCCTTAGGTCTGATACGCAGTATTTT,CASSTQDGLRSDTQYF
.,TRBV27,.,TRBJ2-3,TGTGCCAGCAGTTTAAGAGGTAGCACAGATACGCAGTATTTT,CASSLRGSTDTQYF
.,TRBV2,TRBD2,TRBJ2-1,TGTGCCAGCACCCTAAGACTAGCGGGGATATACAATGAGCAGTTCTTC,CASTLRLAGIYNEQFF
once,TRBV5-5,.,TRBJ1-1,TGTGCCACCAAACCCGGTCCAGGGGAGAACACTGAAGCTTTCTTT,CATKPGPGENTEAFF
once,TRBV27,.,TRBJ2-2,TGTGCCAGCAGTTTGTGGGCGGGCGGGGAGCTGTTTTTT,CASSLWAGGELFF
.,TRBV7-2,TRBD2,TRBJ2-1,TGTGCCAGCAGCCTACCAACTAGCGGGATCTCCAATGAGCAGTTCTTC,CASSLPTSGISNEQFF
.,TRBV5-1,.,TRBJ1-2,TGCGCCAGCAGCTCGTCATCAGGGGATGGCTACACCTTC,CASSSSSGDGYTF
.,TRBV29-1,.,TRBJ1-1,TGCAGCGTTGAACGGGGGGCAGGGACTGAAGCTTTCTTT,CSVERGAGTEAFF
.,TRBV7-2,.,TRBJ2-7,TGTGCCAGCAGCTTCGGGATGTCCTACGAGCAGTACTTC,CASSFGMSYEQYF
.,TRBV18,TRBD2,TRBJ2-5,TGTGCCAGCTCACTAGGACTAGCGGGAGCCCAAGAGACCCAGTACTTC,CASSLGLAGAQETQYF
.,TRBV5-1,.,TRBJ1-1,TGCGCCAGCAGCTTGGCTGGGGACACATCGGATGAAGCTTTCTTT,CASSLAGDTSDEAFF
once,TRBV18,.,TRBJ2-3,TGTGCCAGCTCACCAACGGGGGGCGTCAGCACAGATACGCAGTATTTT,CASSPTGGVSTDTQYF
.,TRBV19,.,TRBJ1-3,TGTGCCAGTACCTTCGACAGAATTGGAAACACCATATATTTT,CASTFDRIGNTIYF
.,TRBV29-1,.,TRBJ2-3,TGCAGCGTTTCCGGGACAACCCCAGATACGCAGTATTTT,CSVSGTTPDTQYF
.,TRBV2,.,TRBJ1-2,TGTGCCAGCAGTGAAGCGGAGGGGTTCCCCTATGGCTACACCTTC,CASSEAEGFPYGYTF
.,TRBV18,TRBD1,TRBJ2-7,TGTGCCAGCTCCCTCTCGACAGGGATCTACGAGCAGTACTTC,CASSLSTGIYEQYF
.,TRBV18,TRBD1,TRBJ1-4,TGTGCCAGCTCACCCGGGACAGGCCGAGAAAAACTGTTTTTT,CASSPGTGREKLFF
.,TRBV7-3,TRBD1,TRBJ2-7,TGTGCCAGCAGCTTCGGGGACAGATTCTCCTACGAGCAGTACTTC,CASSFGDRFSYEQYF
once,TRBV4-1,TRBD2,TRBJ2-1,TGCGCCAGCAGCCCCACTAGCGGCCCTAAGGTTTCCTACAATGAGCAGTTCTTC,CASSPTSGPKVSYNEQFF
.,TRBV9,.,TRBJ2-7,TGTGCCAGCAGCGCCCTCGGGAGCGCACCCTCCTACGAGCAGTACTTC,CASSALGSAPSYEQYF
.,TRBV30,TRBD2,TRBJ2-2,TGTGCCTGGAGCCCCCTAGCGGACCCTTCCACCGGGGAGCTGTTTTTT,CAWSPLADPSTGELFF
few,TRBV9,.,TRBJ1-1,TGTGCCAGCAGCCTGGACAGCTACATGAACACTGAAGCTTTCTTT,CASSLDSYMNTEAFF
.,TRBV7-9,TRBD2,TRBJ2-1,TGTGCCAGCAGCCGGGAGGAGTACAATGAGCAGTTCTTC,CASSREEYNEQFF
.,TRBV4-3,.,TRBJ1-3,TGCGCCAGCAGCCAAGACACTGGAAACACCATATATTTT,CASSQDTGNTIYF
.,TRBV6-5,.,TRBJ2-7,TGTGCCAGCAGTTACTCGAAGGTGGGGGGCCACCACGAGCAGTACTTC,CASSYSKVGGHHEQYF
.,TRBV19,.,TRBJ2-7,TGTGCCAGTAGTATTCGGCGGGGTTCCGAGCAGTACTTC,CASSIRRGSEQYF
.,TRBV2,TRBD2,TRBJ2-7,TGTGCCAGCAGATCAGGACTAGCGGTCGTCTACGAGCAGTACTTC,CASRSGLAVVYEQYF
.,TRBV27,.,TRBJ2-3,TGTGCCAGCAGTCGGGTGTCAGATACGCAGTATTTT,CASSRVSDTQYF
.,TRBV5-1,.,TRBJ2-1,TGCGCCAGCAGCTTGGAGGTAGTGATCAGTGGCAATGAGCAGTTCTTC,CASSLEVVISGNEQFF
once,TRBV19,.,TRBJ1-5,TGTGCCAGTAGTCCCCCGGGTGGAGGTCAGCCCCAGCATTTT,CASSPPGGGQPQHF
.,TRBV6-1,.,TRBJ1-4,TGTGCCAGCAGGCAGGGACATAATGAAAAACTGTTTTTT,CASRQGHNEKLFF
.,TRBV4-2,TRBD2,TRBJ2-6,TGTGCCAGCATCATGGGGGGTAGCGGGTACTCTGGGGCCAACGTCCTGACTTTC,CASIMGGSGYSGANVLTF
.,TRBV9,TRBD2,TRBJ2-1,TGTGCCAGCAGCGTAGGTAGCGGGAGCCACAATGAGCAGTTCTTC,CASSVGSGSHNEQFF
once,TRBV28,.,TRBJ2-7,TGTGCCAGCAGTTTACCCTCTCCTCACGAGCAGTACTTC,CASSLPSPHEQYF
.,TRBV5-1,TRBD2,TRBJ2-3,TGCGCCAGCAGCTTGGGACTAGCGACCAGCACAGATACGCAGTATTTT,CASSLGLATSTDTQYF